Following are 19 T cell receptor beta chains from one sample sequenced in a study of T cell responses to AZD1222 COVID-19 vaccine. This table comes from immunoSEQ multiplex PCR, and its TCRdb copy is limited to in-frame clones, with some not included. The sample comprises tens of thousands of clones, around 86% of which are singletons, and over 8% rests with the top ten. This specimen was peripheral blood, taken on day 0 of AZD1222 vaccination. All receptors derive from an adult in good health.

This clone has just a few counts. The V call is TRBV19, the J call TRBJ1-5, with unresolved D. V was pared by 6 bases and J by 0 bases, with 15 bases between. Germline-derived CDR1 and CDR2 are LNHDA and SQIVND (reference sequence). The CDR3 extends over 16 amino acids. In nucleotides, the CDR3 is TGTGCCAGTAGACCCTCGGAGGGTCGTAGCAATCAGCCCCAGCATTTT. Amino acid sequence: CASRPSEGRSNQPQHF.

This chain links TRBV27 with TRBJ1-2, with D possibly being TRBD1 (5 bases). Deletions cut 10 bases from V and 2 bases from J, with 17 bases between. The CDR3 runs 14 residues. Germline CDR1 and CDR2: MNHEY and SMNVEV (reference sequence). Written as DNA, the CDR3 is TGTGCCAACCCAACCGGGACGGTGAACTATGGCTACACCTTC. This encodes CANPTGTVNYGYTF.

The chain links TRBV25-1 to TRBJ2-1; 8 nucleotides align to TRBD1. The CDR3 spans 16 residues. Per germline, CDR1 MGHDK and CDR2 SYGVNS. The V and J ends lost 4 bases and 2 bases, in that order; junction bases with no gene match: 7. CDR3 loop: CASSAPGTGPYNEQFF. The DNA for the CDR3 is TGTGCCAGCAGTGCCCCCGGGACAGGACCCTACAATGAGCAGTTCTTC.

The chain employs TRBV10-3 and TRBJ2-3; possible D gene TRBD2, 6 bases. This CDR3 spans 15 amino acids. The germline V gene has CDR1 ENHRY and CDR2 SYGVKD. V lost 4 bases and J 0 bases, leaving 11 bases between the germline ends. This CDR3 reads CAISGRGFSTDTQYF. In DNA, the CDR3 is TGTGCCATCAGTGGGAGGGGATTTAGCACAGATACGCAGTATTTT.

This clone was counted once. This rearrangement joins TRBV7-9 to TRBJ1-2, with 7 bases identical to TRBD1. Germline V CDR1 and CDR2: SEHNR, FQNEAQ (reference sequence). V was pared by 3 bases and J by 5 bases, with 9 bases of the junction left unmatched. CDR3 length: 15 residues. The chain's CDR3 is CASSLWQGVEYGYTF. CDR3 nucleotide sequence: TGTGCCAGCAGCTTGTGGCAGGGGGTCGAATATGGCTACACCTTC.

This sequence joins TRBV6-5 and TRBJ2-7; no definite D call. Germline CDR1 is MNHEY and CDR2 is SVGAGI. The CDR3 contains 12 residues. V was cut by 6 bases and J by 3 bases, with 9 bases left in between. CDR3 sequence: CASRARYYEQYF. The CDR3 DNA follows: TGTGCCAGCAGGGCCAGATACTACGAGCAGTACTTC.

The chain has TRBV5-1 and TRBJ2-7, with D possibly called TRBD1 or TRBD2 (6 bases each). The V gene lost 4 bases and the J gene lost 7 bases, with 18 bases spanning the gap. The CDR3 is made up of 14 amino acids. The germline gives CDR1 SGHRS, CDR2 YFSETQ. The CDR3 spells CASSPGTQAGEQYF. In nucleotides, the CDR3 is TGCGCCAGCAGCCCAGGGACACAGGCGGGGGAGCAGTACTTC.

The chain links TRBV29-1 to TRBJ1-2; 11 positions match TRBD1. CDR3 length equals 9 residues. From germline, CDR1 is SQVTM and CDR2 ANQGSEA. The junction had 1 base not matched to a gene; V was cut back by 6 bases and J by 13 bases. The CDR3 DNA reads as TGCAGCGTGGGACAGGGGGGCACCTTC. Its protein is CSVGQGGTF.

The chain carries TRBV24-1 and TRBJ2-3; maybe TRBD1 (5 bases). The CDR3 covers 16 residues. V was cut by 3 bases and J by 1 base, with 13 bases left in between. Germline CDR1 and CDR2: KGHDR and SFDVKD. CDR3: CATSDPQGYRTDTQYF. Here the CDR3 DNA reads TGTGCCACCAGTGATCCTCAGGGATACCGCACAGATACGCAGTATTTT.

The chain couples TRBV7-9 to TRBJ1-1; D remains unclear. The CDR3 extends over 14 amino acids. Per germline, CDR1 SEHNR and CDR2 FQNEAQ (reference sequence). The V gene lost 4 bases and the J gene lost 0 bases, with 9 bases spanning the gap. The CDR3: CASSSQLMNTEAFF. The CDR3 DNA is TGTGCCAGCAGCTCCCAGCTAATGAACACTGAAGCTTTCTTT.

The rearrangement links TRBV7-3 to TRBJ2-7; 10 bases match TRBD1. V lost 4 bases to trimming and J lost 6 bases; unmatched junction nucleotides: 18. This CDR3 has 18 residues. CDR1 SGHTA and CDR2 FQGTGA come from the germline V gene. The CDR3 DNA sequence: TGTGCCAGCAGCTCGGGGTCCCGGACAGGGGGGATCGGGGGCGAGCAGTACTTC. Translated: CASSSGSRTGGIGGEQYF.

This chain links TRBV11-2 with TRBJ1-1; a possible D gene is TRBD1 (5 bases). The V and J ends lost 6 bases and 0 bases respectively, with 14 bases between them. The germline V gene has CDR1 SGHAT and CDR2 FQNNGV. The CDR3 has 15 amino acids. The CDR3, as DNA: TGTGCCAGCAGTGCCTTTAAGGGGATGAACACTGAAGCTTTCTTT. This encodes CASSAFKGMNTEAFF.

The chain carries TRBV4-1 and TRBJ2-1, with D possibly called TRBD1 or TRBD2 (5 bases each). The CDR3 runs to 17 residues. Germline V gene data show CDR1 as MGHRA and CDR2 as YSYEKL. V shed 1 base and J shed 4 bases, with 17 bases lying between them. The CDR3 loop is CASSQAFPGTLYNEQFF. The CDR3 nucleotides are TGCGCCAGCAGCCAAGCTTTCCCGGGGACGCTATACAATGAGCAGTTCTTC.

This chain joins TRBV5-8 and TRBJ1-2; D unclear. The CDR3 is 14 amino acids. The germline gives CDR1 SGHTS, CDR2 YDEGEE. Trimming shortened V by 2 bases and J by 9 bases, and 17 bases separated the two germline ends. The CDR3 loop reads CASSLTSAVPRYTF. The CDR3 DNA follows: TGTGCCAGCAGCTTAACCTCAGCGGTTCCGCGCTACACCTTC. Full variable domain (remainder filled in from reference TRBV5-8 and TRBJ1-2): EAGVTQSPTHLIKTRGQQATLRCSPISGHTSVYWYQQALGLGLQFLLWYDEGEERNRGNFPPRFSGRQFPNYSSELNVNALELEDSALYLCASSLTSAVPRYTFGSGTRLTVV.

The rearrangement links TRBV2 to TRBJ2-3; TRBD1 matches 10 bases. Per the germline V gene, CDR1 is SNHLY and CDR2 is FYNNEI. This CDR3 has 14 amino acids. J lost 4 bases, V lost 6 bases, and 4 bases had no gene match. The CDR3 DNA reads as TGTGCCAGCAGGACAGGGGGCGTCGCAGATACGCAGTATTTT. Translation: CASRTGGVADTQYF.

This chain joins TRBV11-2 and TRBJ1-6, with 9 bases fitting TRBD1. With V trimmed by 1 base and J by 9 bases, 10 bases remained unmatched. The CDR3 loop spans 17 amino acids. Germline loops: CDR1 SGHAT, CDR2 FQNNGV. The chain's CDR3 is CASSLVGDRVVGSPLHF. DNA for the CDR3: TGTGCCAGCAGCTTAGTGGGGGACAGGGTGGTGGGTTCACCCCTCCACTTT.

V is TRBV5-4 and J is TRBJ1-3, with no clear D. The ends were cut back, 3 bases at V and 0 bases at J, with 7 bases in the middle. From germline, CDR1 is SGHNT and CDR2 YYREEE (reference sequence). The CDR3 has 14 residues. CDR3 protein: CASSSASSGNTIYF. CDR3 DNA: TGTGCCAGCAGCTCCGCGAGCTCTGGAAACACCATATATTTT. Complete variable domain (other parts from reference TRBV5-4 and TRBJ1-3): ETGVTQSPTHLIKTRGQQVTLRCSSQSGHNTVSWYQQALGQGPQFIFQYYREEENGRGNFPPRFSGLQFPNYSSELNVNALELDDSALYLCASSSASSGNTIYFGEGSWLTVV.

V is TRBV5-1 and J is TRBJ2-1; 11 bases fit TRBD2. This CDR3 has 14 amino acids. From germline, CDR1 is SGHRS and CDR2 YFSETQ. Trimming removed 4 bases from V and 9 bases from J; junction bases left unmatched: 6. The CDR3 bases are TGCGCCAGCAGCATACTAGCGGGAGTCACTGAGCAGTTCTTC. Residues: CASSILAGVTEQFF.

This rearrangement joins TRBV5-1 to TRBJ2-1; the D gene is possibly TRBD1 (5 bases). Trimming shortened V by 3 bases and J by 5 bases, and 12 bases separated the two germline ends. The CDR3 is made up of 14 amino acids. From germline, CDR1 is SGHRS and CDR2 YFSETQ. The CDR3 DNA is TGCGCCAGCAGCTCGGCAGGGTCCCACAATGAGCAGTTCTTC. Protein product: CASSSAGSHNEQFF.